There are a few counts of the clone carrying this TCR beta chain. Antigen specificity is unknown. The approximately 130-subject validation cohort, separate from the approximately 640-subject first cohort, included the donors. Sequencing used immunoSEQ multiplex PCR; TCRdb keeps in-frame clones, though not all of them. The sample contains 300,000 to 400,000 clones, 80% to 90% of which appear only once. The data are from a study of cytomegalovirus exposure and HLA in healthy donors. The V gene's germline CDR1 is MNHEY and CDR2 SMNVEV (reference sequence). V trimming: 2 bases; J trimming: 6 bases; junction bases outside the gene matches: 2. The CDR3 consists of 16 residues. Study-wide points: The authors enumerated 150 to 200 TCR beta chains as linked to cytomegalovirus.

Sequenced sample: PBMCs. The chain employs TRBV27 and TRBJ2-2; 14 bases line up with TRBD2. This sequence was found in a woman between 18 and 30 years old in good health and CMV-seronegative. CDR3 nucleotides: TGTGCCAGCAGTTTAGGACTAGCGGGAGGAGCCGGGGAGCTGTTTTTT. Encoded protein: CASSLGLAGGAGELFF.